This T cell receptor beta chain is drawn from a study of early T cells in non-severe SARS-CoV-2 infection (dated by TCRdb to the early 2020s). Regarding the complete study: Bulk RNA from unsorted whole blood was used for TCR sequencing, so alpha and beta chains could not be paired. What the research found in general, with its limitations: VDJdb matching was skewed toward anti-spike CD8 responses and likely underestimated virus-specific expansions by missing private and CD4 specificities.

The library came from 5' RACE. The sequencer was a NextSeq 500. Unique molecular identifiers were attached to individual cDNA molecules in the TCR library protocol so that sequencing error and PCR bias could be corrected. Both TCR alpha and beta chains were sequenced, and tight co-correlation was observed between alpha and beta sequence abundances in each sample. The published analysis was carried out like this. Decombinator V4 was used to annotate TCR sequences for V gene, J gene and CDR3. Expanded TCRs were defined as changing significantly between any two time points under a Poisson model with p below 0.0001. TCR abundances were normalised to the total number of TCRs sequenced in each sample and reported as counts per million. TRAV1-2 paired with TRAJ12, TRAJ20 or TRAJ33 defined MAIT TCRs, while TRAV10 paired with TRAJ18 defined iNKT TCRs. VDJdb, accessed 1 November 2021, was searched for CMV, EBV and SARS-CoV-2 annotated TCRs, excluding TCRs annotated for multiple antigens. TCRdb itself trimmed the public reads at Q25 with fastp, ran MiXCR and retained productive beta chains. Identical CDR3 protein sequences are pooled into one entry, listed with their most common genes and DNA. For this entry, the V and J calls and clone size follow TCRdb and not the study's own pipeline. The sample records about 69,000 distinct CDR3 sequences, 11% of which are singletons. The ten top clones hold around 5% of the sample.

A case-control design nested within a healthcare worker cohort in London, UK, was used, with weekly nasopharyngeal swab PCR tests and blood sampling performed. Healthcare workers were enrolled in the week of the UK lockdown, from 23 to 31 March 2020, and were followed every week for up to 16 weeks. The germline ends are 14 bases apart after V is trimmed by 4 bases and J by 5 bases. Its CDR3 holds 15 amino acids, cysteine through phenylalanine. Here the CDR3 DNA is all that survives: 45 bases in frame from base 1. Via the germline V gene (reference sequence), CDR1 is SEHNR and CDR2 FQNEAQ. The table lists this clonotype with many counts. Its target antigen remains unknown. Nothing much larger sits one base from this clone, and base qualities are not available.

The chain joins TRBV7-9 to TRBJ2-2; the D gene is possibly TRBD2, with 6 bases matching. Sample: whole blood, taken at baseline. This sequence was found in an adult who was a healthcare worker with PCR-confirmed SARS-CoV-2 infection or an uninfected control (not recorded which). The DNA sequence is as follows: TGTGCCAGCAGCTCTCTAGCTGGGAGGACCGGGGAGCTGTTTTTT. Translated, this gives CASSSLAGRTGELFF.